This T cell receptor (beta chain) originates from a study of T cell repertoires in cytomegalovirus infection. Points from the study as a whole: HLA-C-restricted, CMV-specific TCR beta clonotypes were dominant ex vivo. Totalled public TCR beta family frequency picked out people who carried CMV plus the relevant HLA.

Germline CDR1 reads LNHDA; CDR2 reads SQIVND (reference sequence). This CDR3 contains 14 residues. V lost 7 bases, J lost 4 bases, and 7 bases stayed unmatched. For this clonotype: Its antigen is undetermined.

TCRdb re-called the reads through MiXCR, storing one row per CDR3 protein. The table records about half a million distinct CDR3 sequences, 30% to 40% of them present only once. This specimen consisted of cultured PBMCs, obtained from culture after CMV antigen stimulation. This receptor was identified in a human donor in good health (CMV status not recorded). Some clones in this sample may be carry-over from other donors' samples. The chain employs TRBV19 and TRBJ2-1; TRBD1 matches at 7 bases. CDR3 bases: TGTGCCAGTATGAAGGACAGGAAGTACAATGAGCAGTTCTTC. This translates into CASMKDRKYNEQFF.